This passage covers 30 T cell receptor beta chains from one sample sequenced in a study of early T cells in non-severe SARS-CoV-2 infection. TCRdb itself ran the 5' RACE reads through MiXCR, one entry per CDR3 protein. The repertoire holds about 110,000 distinct CDR3 sequences, roughly 12% seen once, with approximately 4% in the top ten. This material consisted of whole blood, taken at baseline. The receptors shown here come from an adult who was a healthcare worker with PCR-confirmed SARS-CoV-2 infection or an uninfected control (not recorded which).

Many counts were recorded for this clonotype. The chain carries TRBV19 and TRBJ2-2, with 12 bases matching TRBD2. This CDR3 spans 15 amino acids. CDR1 and CDR2 (germline): LNHDA, SQIVND (reference sequence). The V segment lost 7 bases and the J segment 6 bases; nucleotides outside the gene matches: 6. CDR3 DNA: TGTGCCAGTACTAGCGGGAGGGCCGGCCCCGGGGAGCTGTTTTTT. Translated: CASTSGRAGPGELFF. The variable domain in full, completed from reference TRBV19 and TRBJ2-2, reads DGGITQSPKYLFRKEGQNVTLSCEQNLNHDAMYWYRQDPGQGLRLIYYSQIVNDFQKGDIAEGYSVSREKKESFPLTVTSAQKNPTAFYLCASTSGRAGPGELFFGEGSRLTVL.

The CDR3 coding sequence is TGCGCCAGCAGCCAAGCCAACAGGGGTAATCAGCCCCAGCATTTT. It specifies CASSQANRGNQPQHF. The V and J genes are TRBV4-1 and TRBJ1-5; TRBD1 matches 7 bases. Trimming removed 1 base from V and 4 bases from J; junction bases left unmatched: 4. The CDR3 has 15 amino acids. Germline V gene data show CDR1 as MGHRA and CDR2 as YSYEKL.

This clonotype came up a few times. This chain links TRBV12-3 or TRBV12-4 with TRBJ1-2; D is uncertain. The CDR3 has 13 amino acids. The ends were cut back, 5 bases at V and 8 bases at J, with 15 bases in the middle. The CDR3 nucleotides read TGTGCCAGCAGTCTCCTCGAAAAGCGCGGCTACACCTTC. Protein: CASSLLEKRGYTF.

CDR3 nucleotide sequence: TGCGCCAGCAGCTTGGCTTCCAGGGAGGATGGCTACACCTTC. Translated: CASSLASREDGYTF. J is TRBJ1-2 and V is TRBV5-1, with D possibly being TRBD1 (5 bases). The CDR3 spans 14 residues. Germline V gene data show CDR1 as SGHRS and CDR2 as YFSETQ. V lost 0 bases and J lost 6, with 12 bases in between.

The chain couples TRBV6-1 to TRBJ2-1, with D unclear. Germline-derived CDR1 and CDR2 are MNHNS and SASEGT. This CDR3 region has 14 residues. V lost 9 bases to trimming and J lost 0 bases, with 12 bases between them. This CDR3 reads CASIGFSSYNEQFF. CDR3 sequence (DNA): TGTGCCAGTATAGGTTTTAGCTCCTACAATGAGCAGTTCTTC.

This clonotype was counted only a few times. The J gene is TRBJ2-1, the V gene TRBV29-1; D gene uncertain. Per germline, CDR1 SQVTM and CDR2 ANQGSEA. Trimming took off 5 bases at V and 2 bases at J, with 10 bases between the two ends. The CDR3 is 13 residues long. The CDR3 DNA sequence: TGCAGCGTTACCGCACTGACCTACAATGAGCAGTTCTTC. This sequence encodes CSVTALTYNEQFF.

This clonotype was recorded a few times. This chain links TRBV7-2 with TRBJ1-5; 7 nucleotides line up with TRBD1. This CDR3 has 15 residues. The ends lost 5 bases at V and 7 bases at J; junction bases unmatched: 11. The germline V gene encodes CDR1 SGHTA and CDR2 FQGNSA. The CDR3 here is CASSPRGGGRQPQHF. DNA of the CDR3: TGTGCCAGCAGCCCCCGGGGAGGGGGCCGCCAGCCCCAGCATTTT.

This clonotype was picked up many times. The V and J genes are TRBV7-9 and TRBJ1-4, with no clear D. Trimming took 2 bases from V and 8 from J, leaving 15 bases between them. CDR3 length: 15 residues. CDR1 is SEHNR and CDR2 is FQNEAQ in the germline V gene (reference sequence). The CDR3 protein is CASSLPTGVQEKLFF. The CDR3 nucleotides are TGTGCCAGCAGCTTACCGACTGGGGTTCAGGAAAAACTGTTTTTT.

This clonotype showed up just a few times. The V and J genes are TRBV5-4 and TRBJ2-1; 10 bases match TRBD2. V trimming: 0 bases; J trimming: 8 bases; junction bases outside the gene matches: 5. The germline V gene has CDR1 SGHNT and CDR2 YYREEE (reference sequence). This CDR3 spans 15 amino acids. The CDR3 coding sequence is TGTGCCAGCAGCTTGGTGTCTAGCGGGAGACATGAGCAGTTCTTC. It translates to CASSLVSSGRHEQFF.

This clonotype has just a few counts. The rearrangement links TRBV9 to TRBJ1-1; TRBD1 matches 10 bases. After removal of 0 bases from V and 0 bases from J, the junction contained 2 bases not matched to a gene. Germline lookup yields CDR1 SGDLS and CDR2 YYNGEE. The CDR3 spans 16 residues. The CDR3: CASSVGDRGLNTEAFF. CDR3 nucleotides: TGTGCCAGCAGCGTAGGAGACAGGGGGCTGAACACTGAAGCTTTCTTT.

The chain joins TRBV3-1 to TRBJ2-3; TRBD1 might be the D (6 bases). Trimming stripped 0 bases from V and 5 bases from J, with 27 bases between. Germline V lookup: CDR1 LGHDT, CDR2 YNNKEL (reference sequence). The CDR3 has 20 amino acids. The CDR3 DNA is TGTGCCAGCAGCCAAGATGGTCGACAGGCCCGCAGAAGGTTGGGAGATACGCAGTATTTT. This translates into CASSQDGRQARRRLGDTQYF.

This clonotype was seen a handful of times. The genes are TRBV7-3 and TRBJ1-1, with a tentative D call TRBD1 (6 bases). V dropped 5 bases and J dropped 4 bases, with 20 bases sitting between them. CDR3 length: 16 residues. Germline lookup yields CDR1 SGHTA and CDR2 FQGTGA. The CDR3 DNA follows: TGTGCCAGCAGCCTCCAGACAGGCCTCTCGGGCACTGAAGCTTTCTTT. Its translation: CASSLQTGLSGTEAFF.

This clonotype appeared a few times. This sequence joins TRBV5-1 and TRBJ1-2; D is unresolved. CDR3 length: 13 amino acids. The V gene's germline CDR1 is SGHRS and CDR2 YFSETQ. V lost 1 base to trimming and J lost 4 bases, with 8 bases between them. CDR3 in amino acids: CASSLFSLYGYTF. CDR3 DNA sequence: TGCGCCAGCAGCTTGTTCAGTCTCTATGGCTACACCTTC.

This chain connects TRBV20-1 to TRBJ2-3; 7 bases match TRBD2. V shed 6 bases and J 0 bases; nucleotides not matched to a gene: 3. Germline V gene sequence: CDR1 DFQATT, CDR2 SNEGSKA (reference sequence). This CDR3 is built from 13 residues. CDR3 sequence reads: CSAHSGSTDTQYF. The CDR3 coding sequence is TGCAGTGCCCATAGCGGGAGCACAGATACGCAGTATTTT.

The chain links TRBV18 to TRBJ1-1, with D perhaps matching TRBD1 (5 bases). The germline V gene encodes CDR1 KGHSH and CDR2 LQKENI. The CDR3 runs to 17 residues. V lost 2 bases, J lost 0 bases, and 16 bases lay in between. CDR3 coding DNA: TGTGCCAGCTCACCAAACGGGGACGGATTCATGAACACTGAAGCTTTCTTT. It translates to CASSPNGDGFMNTEAFF.

This clonotype has more than one count but fewer than ten. CDR3 region: CASKRVDSNTGELFF. The CDR3 DNA reads TGTGCCAGCAAACGGGTTGACAGTAACACCGGGGAGCTGTTTTTT. The V call is TRBV2, the J call TRBJ2-2; TRBD1 might be the D (5 bases). Looked up from germline, CDR1 is SNHLY and CDR2 is FYNNEI. The CDR3 covers 15 residues. Trimming removed 7 bases at V and 2 bases at J, with 14 bases between. The whole variable domain, filled in from reference TRBV2 and TRBJ2-2, reads EPEVTQTPSHQVTQMGQEVILRCVPISNHLYFYWYRQILGQKVEFLVSFYNNEISEKSEIFDDQFSVERPDGSNFTLKIRSTKLEDSAMYFCASKRVDSNTGELFFGEGSRLTVL.

This clonotype was seen more than once but under ten times. This chain's CDR3 is CASSQDRRLAGGPSSGTDTQYF. CDR3 in DNA: TGTGCCAGCAGCCAAGATCGTCGACTAGCGGGAGGGCCATCCAGCGGCACAGATACGCAGTATTTT. The genes are TRBV4-2 and TRBJ2-3, with TRBD2 matching over 14 bases. The trim removed 0 bases at V and 1 base at J, leaving 15 bases unmatched. The CDR3 spans 22 residues. Looked up from germline, CDR1 is LGHNA and CDR2 is YNFKEQ.

The chain employs TRBV4-1 and TRBJ2-5; D is perhaps TRBD1 (6 bases). The germline CDR1 and CDR2 sequences are MGHRA and YSYEKL. The CDR3 has 15 residues. Trimming cost V 1 base and J 1 base, with 10 bases left between them. CDR3 coding DNA: TGCGCCAGCAGCCAAGGAGTGGGGGCCCAAGAGACCCAGTACTTC. Residues: CASSQGVGAQETQYF.

This chain joins TRBV5-1 and TRBJ2-7; D not resolved. The CDR3 totals 17 residues. V was trimmed by 0 bases and J by 5 bases, leaving 21 bases between them. The germline V gene encodes CDR1 SGHRS and CDR2 YFSETQ. This CDR3 is CASSLEVLSPNGNEQYF. CDR3 nucleotides: TGCGCCAGCAGCTTGGAAGTGTTATCCCCCAATGGCAACGAGCAGTACTTC.

This clonotype was seen at least ten times. This sequence joins TRBV7-6 and TRBJ1-2; 9 bases are shared with TRBD1. Germline lookup yields CDR1 SGHVS and CDR2 FNYEAQ. The CDR3 loop spans 13 amino acids. V lost 4 bases, J lost 6 bases, and 3 bases stayed unmatched. CDR3 nucleotides: TGTGCCAGCAGCTCGGACAGGGGACATGGCTACACCTTC. It codes for CASSSDRGHGYTF.

V is TRBV19 and J is TRBJ1-1; the D is unclear. V dropped 7 bases and J dropped 6 bases, with 18 bases sitting between them. The CDR3 is 14 amino acids. Germline CDR1 reads LNHDA; CDR2 reads SQIVND (reference sequence). The DNA for the CDR3 is TGTGCCAGTAACGGGTGGGCCCAAATGGCTGAAGCTTTCTTT. Translation gives CASNGWAQMAEAFF. Full variable domain (remainder filled in from reference TRBV19 and TRBJ1-1): DGGITQSPKYLFRKEGQNVTLSCEQNLNHDAMYWYRQDPGQGLRLIYYSQIVNDFQKGDIAEGYSVSREKKESFPLTVTSAQKNPTAFYLCASNGWAQMAEAFFGQGTRLTVV.

V gene TRBV20-1 combines with J gene TRBJ2-1; the match to TRBD2 covers 9 bases. Germline V gives CDR1 DFQATT, CDR2 SNEGSKA (reference sequence). The V gene end was trimmed by 3 bases and the J gene end by 7 bases; junction bases not matched to a gene: 10. The CDR3 has 15 residues. CDR3 protein: CSARVLAGQGNEQFF. CDR3 sequence (DNA): TGCAGTGCTAGGGTGCTAGCGGGGCAGGGTAATGAGCAGTTCTTC.

The rearrangement links TRBV29-1 to TRBJ2-5; 7 bases line up with TRBD1. With 7 bases clipped from V and 5 bases from J, the junction kept 13 bases outside the gene matches. CDR1 and CDR2 (germline): SQVTM, ANQGSEA. The CDR3 covers 14 residues. As DNA, the CDR3 is TGCAGCGGGGGGCGACAGGGAAATGGGGAGACCCAGTACTTC. Protein product: CSGGRQGNGETQYF.

The rearrangement joins TRBV29-1 to TRBJ2-7; 7 nucleotides line up with TRBD2. With V trimmed by 7 bases and J by 2 bases, 11 bases remained unmatched. CDR1 and CDR2 (germline): SQVTM, ANQGSEA. The CDR3 is made up of 14 amino acids. The CDR3 DNA is TGCAGCGCCAAAACCGGGACTACTCCCTACGAGCAGTACTTC. Translating gives CSAKTGTTPYEQYF.

This clonotype was seen ten or more times. The chain couples TRBV23-1 to TRBJ1-1; 9 nucleotides match TRBD1. TRBV23-1 is treated as an ORF (open reading frame) with a function not yet certain. This CDR3 has 18 amino acids. With 4 bases clipped from V and 1 base from J, the junction kept 13 bases outside the gene matches. Here the CDR3 reads CASSPLAGTGTGNTEAFF. The CDR3 DNA reads TGCGCCAGCAGTCCCCTAGCCGGGACAGGGACGGGGAACACTGAAGCTTTCTTT.

In its sample, this clonotype was seen a few times. V gene TRBV18 combines with J gene TRBJ1-2, with TRBD1 matching 7 bases. CDR1 and CDR2 from the germline V gene are KGHSH and LQKENI. CDR3 length: 14 amino acids. V dropped 3 bases and J dropped 6; count of bases not matched to a gene: 7. CDR3 nucleotide sequence: TGTGCCAGCTCACCGATAGACAGGGACCATGGCTACACCTTC. Protein: CASSPIDRDHGYTF.

In its sample, this clonotype was seen a few times. This sequence joins TRBV5-1 and TRBJ2-7; 10 bases line up with TRBD2. Unmatched junction bases numbered 4, after V lost 1 base and J lost 0 bases. This CDR3 region has 16 residues. CDR1 SGHRS and CDR2 YFSETQ come from the germline V gene. As DNA, the CDR3 is TGCGCCAGCAGCTTGTTGGCTAGCGGGAGCTCCTACGAGCAGTACTTC. This codes for CASSLLASGSSYEQYF.

This clonotype occurred a few times. The J gene is TRBJ2-1, the V gene TRBV11-2, with 8 bases fitting TRBD2. The ends lost 3 bases at V and 9 bases at J; junction bases unmatched: 10. CDR3 length equals 15 residues. Germline assignment: CDR1 SGHAT and CDR2 FQNNGV. CDR3 DNA: TGTGCCAGCAGCTTGTCCAGCGGGAGAGCGGCTGAGCAGTTCTTC. The encoded protein is CASSLSSGRAAEQFF.

The chain uses TRBV2 and TRBJ1-6; 7 nucleotides line up with TRBD1. The V gene's germline CDR1 is SNHLY and CDR2 FYNNEI. CDR3 size: 14 residues. J lost 10 bases, V lost 4 bases, and 7 bases had no gene match. In DNA form, the CDR3 reads TGTGCCAGCAGTGCCTTGACAGGGTCATCACCCCTCCACTTT. This translates into CASSALTGSSPLHF.

This chain joins TRBV27 and TRBJ2-7; D is possibly TRBD1 (5 bases). The CDR3 covers 16 residues. CDR1 MNHEY and CDR2 SMNVEV come from the germline V gene (reference sequence). Trimming took off 6 bases at V and 0 bases at J, with 18 bases between the two ends. In DNA form, the CDR3 reads TGTGCCAGCAGCCCTTCGGCAGGGCAAAGCTCCTACGAGCAGTACTTC. As protein: CASSPSAGQSSYEQYF.